This T cell receptor beta chain was documented in a study of OX40 agonist ivuxolimab in advanced cancers. Study findings and constraints: The specificity for antigen of the expanded peripheral T cells was not determined.

Germline CDR1 is LGHNA and CDR2 is YSLEER. This CDR3 comprises 16 residues. The V end was cut by 0 bases, the J end by 4 bases, with 15 bases between. In regard to this clone: What it binds is not known.

Method: immunoSEQ multiplex PCR; TCRdb's copy keeps in-frame clones and lacks some. The sample contains about 22,000 clones, around 87% of which appear only once. Sequenced material: CD4+ or CD8+ T cells sorted from blood, taken in a trial of the OX40 agonist ivuxolimab. The source is an adult with an advanced solid tumor such as melanoma, head and neck, liver or kidney cancer. This chain connects TRBV4-3 to TRBJ1-1; possibly TRBD1 for D (5 bases). Here the CDR3 reads CASSQDRSRQFTEAFF. Here the CDR3 DNA reads TGCGCCAGCAGCCAAGATAGAAGCAGACAGTTCACTGAAGCTTTCTTT.